Detailed here is one TCR beta chain. Its antigen is undetermined. Terminally differentiated effector memory CD45RA+ cells were left out of the naive CD8 fraction, which was CD45RO-negative and positively selected for CCR7. Each of the donors was a healthy adult who was HIV-negative and had not had a recent acute infection or vaccination. The data originate from a study of shared clonotypes between healthy human individuals. Findings and limits, study-wide: Among a handful of donors, approximately 5% of naive CD4 clonotypes were found in common. Rarefaction exposed incomplete sorted-subset sequencing despite large depth.

Original methodology: For the immunoSEQ data, sequences were junction-only without quality scores, so filtering differed. The assay was immunoSEQ multiplex PCR, and TCRdb's table has in-frame clones only and misses some. V and J calls plus clone size are reproduced from that table; the DNA served to infer D and trimming. The table lists hundreds of thousands of clones, about 97% of them singletons. Trimming removed 4 bases at V and 0 bases at J, with 7 bases between. The CDR3 loop spans 14 amino acids. CDR1 and CDR2 (germline): MNHEY, SVGAGI. This TCR came from a man aged 25 to 40 in good health. The chain carries TRBV6-5 and TRBJ1-5; D is ambiguous. The source material was naive CD8+ T cells sorted from blood. CDR3 nucleotides: TGTGCCAGCAGTTCCACATATAGCAATCAGCCCCAGCATTTT. Translating it yields CASSSTYSNQPQHF.